The present entry profiles one TCR beta chain with its context. The antigen remains undetermined. The data stem from a study of T cell responses to AZD1222 COVID-19 vaccine. Whole-study results and caveats: Females made up more of the donors, who were largely white British, and clonal diversity may have come out too low.

The V gene's germline CDR1 is SGHRS and CDR2 YFSETQ. This CDR3 is 14 amino acids long. Trimming removed 1 base from V and 1 base from J; junction bases left unmatched: 2. The repertoire was sequenced with immunoSEQ multiplex PCR; TCRdb's copy has only in-frame clones and lacks some. The table gives 150,000 or so clones; the top ten clones make up over 2% of it. The source material was peripheral blood. The chain has TRBV5-1 and TRBJ2-7; 7 bases line up with TRBD2. The TCR comes from an adult in good health. The CDR3 DNA reads TGCGCCAGCAGCTTGTCTAGCGGATCCTACGAGCAGTACTTC. Translating it yields CASSLSSGSYEQYF.